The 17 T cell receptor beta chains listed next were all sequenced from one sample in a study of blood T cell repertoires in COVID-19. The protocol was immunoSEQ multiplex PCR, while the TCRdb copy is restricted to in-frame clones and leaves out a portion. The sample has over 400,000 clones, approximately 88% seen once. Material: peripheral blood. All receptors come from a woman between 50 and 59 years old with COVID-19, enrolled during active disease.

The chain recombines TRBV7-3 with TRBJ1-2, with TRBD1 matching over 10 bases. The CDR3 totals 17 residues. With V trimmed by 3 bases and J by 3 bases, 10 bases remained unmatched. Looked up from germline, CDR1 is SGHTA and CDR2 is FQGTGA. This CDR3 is CASSFRSDRGSHYGYTF. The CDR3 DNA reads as TGTGCCAGCAGCTTCAGATCGGACAGGGGGAGTCACTATGGCTACACCTTC.

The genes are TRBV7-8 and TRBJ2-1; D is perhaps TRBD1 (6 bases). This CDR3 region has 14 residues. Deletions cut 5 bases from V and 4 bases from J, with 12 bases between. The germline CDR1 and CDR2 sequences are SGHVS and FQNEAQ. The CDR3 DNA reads TGTGCCAGCAGCCTCCGGGACATATACAATGAGCAGTTCTTC. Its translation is CASSLRDIYNEQFF.

CDR3 residues: CASSTGTGKDEQYF. In DNA form, the CDR3 reads TGTGCCAGCTCAACCGGGACAGGGAAGGACGAGCAGTACTTC. The J gene is TRBJ2-7, the V gene TRBV18, with 9 bases lining up with TRBD1. This CDR3 has 14 residues. CDR1 and CDR2 from the germline V gene are KGHSH and LQKENI. With V trimmed by 5 bases and J by 5 bases, 7 bases remained unmatched.

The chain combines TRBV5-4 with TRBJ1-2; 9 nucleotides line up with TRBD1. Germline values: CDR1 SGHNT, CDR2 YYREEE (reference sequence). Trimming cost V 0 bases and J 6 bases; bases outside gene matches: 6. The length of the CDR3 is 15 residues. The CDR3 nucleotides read TGTGCCAGCAGCTTGGACAGGGGGCGGGTTCATGGCTACACCTTC. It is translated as CASSLDRGRVHGYTF.

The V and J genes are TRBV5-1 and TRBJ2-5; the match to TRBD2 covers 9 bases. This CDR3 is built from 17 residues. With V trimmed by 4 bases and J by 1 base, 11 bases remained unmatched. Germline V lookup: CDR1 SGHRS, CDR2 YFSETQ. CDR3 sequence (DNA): TGCGCCAGCAGCCCCGGGGTAGCGGGGGACCTCCAAGAGACCCAGTACTTC. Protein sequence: CASSPGVAGDLQETQYF. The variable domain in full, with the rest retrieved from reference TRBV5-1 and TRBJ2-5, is KAGVTQTPRYLIKTRGQQVTLSCSPISGHRSVSWYQQTPGQGLQFLFEYFSETQRNKGNFPGRFSGRQFSNSRSEMNVSTLELGDSALYLCASSPGVAGDLQETQYFGPGTRLLVL.

The CDR3 loop is CASSPRRPAASYNEQFF. In DNA, the CDR3 is TGCGCCAGCAGCCCTAGGAGGCCGGCGGCGTCCTACAATGAGCAGTTCTTC. The V gene is TRBV5-1, the J gene TRBJ2-1; weak D call: TRBD2 (5 bases). The CDR3 loop spans 17 amino acids. Germline assignment: CDR1 SGHRS and CDR2 YFSETQ. The V end was cut by 4 bases, the J end by 1 base, with 18 bases between.

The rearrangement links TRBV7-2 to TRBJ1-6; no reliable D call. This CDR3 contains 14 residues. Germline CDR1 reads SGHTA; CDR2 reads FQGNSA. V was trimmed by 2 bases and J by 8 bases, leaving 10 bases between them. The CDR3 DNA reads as TGTGCCAGCAGCTTAAACGGCCGGGATTCACCCCTCCACTTT. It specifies CASSLNGRDSPLHF.

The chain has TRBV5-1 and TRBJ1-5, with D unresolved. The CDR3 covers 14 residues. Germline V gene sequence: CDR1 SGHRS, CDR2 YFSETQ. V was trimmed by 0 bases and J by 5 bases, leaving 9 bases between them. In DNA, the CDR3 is TGCGCCAGCAGCTTGGAGCGGGGTGATCAGCCCCAGCATTTT. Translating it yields CASSLERGDQPQHF.

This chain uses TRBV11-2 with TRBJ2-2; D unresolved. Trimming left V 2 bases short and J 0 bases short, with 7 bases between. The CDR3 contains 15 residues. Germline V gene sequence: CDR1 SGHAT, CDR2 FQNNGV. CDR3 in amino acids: CASSLNYPNTGELFF. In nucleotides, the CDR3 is TGTGCCAGCAGCTTAAACTACCCGAACACCGGGGAGCTGTTTTTT.

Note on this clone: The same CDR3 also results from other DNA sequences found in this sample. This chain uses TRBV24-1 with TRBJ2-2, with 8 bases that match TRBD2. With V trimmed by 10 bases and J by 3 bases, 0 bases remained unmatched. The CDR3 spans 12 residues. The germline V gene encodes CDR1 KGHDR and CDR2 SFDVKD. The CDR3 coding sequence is TGTGCCACAGCGGGGGACACCGGGGAGCTGTTTTTT. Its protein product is CATAGDTGELFF.

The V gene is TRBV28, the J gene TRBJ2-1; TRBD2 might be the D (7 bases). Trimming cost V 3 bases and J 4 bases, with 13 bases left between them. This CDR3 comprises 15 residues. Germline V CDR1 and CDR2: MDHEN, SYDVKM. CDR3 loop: CASSFEGGLYNEQFF. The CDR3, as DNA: TGTGCCAGCAGTTTTGAGGGGGGGCTTTACAATGAGCAGTTCTTC.

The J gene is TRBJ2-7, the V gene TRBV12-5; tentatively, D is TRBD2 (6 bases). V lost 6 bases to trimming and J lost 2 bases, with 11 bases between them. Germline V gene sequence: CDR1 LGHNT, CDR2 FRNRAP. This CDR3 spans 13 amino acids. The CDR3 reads CASGSPGAYEQYF. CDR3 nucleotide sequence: TGTGCTAGTGGCTCTCCGGGGGCCTACGAGCAGTACTTC.

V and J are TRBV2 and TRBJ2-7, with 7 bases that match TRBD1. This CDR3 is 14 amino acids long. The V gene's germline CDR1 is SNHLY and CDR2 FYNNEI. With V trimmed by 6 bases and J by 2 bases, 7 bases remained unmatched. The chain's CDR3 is CASREKTGTYEQYF. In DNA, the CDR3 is TGTGCCAGCAGAGAGAAGACAGGGACCTACGAGCAGTACTTC.

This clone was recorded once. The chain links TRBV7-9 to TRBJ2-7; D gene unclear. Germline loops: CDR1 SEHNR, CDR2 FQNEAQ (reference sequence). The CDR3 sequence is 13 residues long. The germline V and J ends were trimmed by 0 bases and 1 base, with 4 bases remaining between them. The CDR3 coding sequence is TGTGCCAGCAGCTTAGCGTCGTCCTACGAGCAGTACTTC. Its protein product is CASSLASSYEQYF.

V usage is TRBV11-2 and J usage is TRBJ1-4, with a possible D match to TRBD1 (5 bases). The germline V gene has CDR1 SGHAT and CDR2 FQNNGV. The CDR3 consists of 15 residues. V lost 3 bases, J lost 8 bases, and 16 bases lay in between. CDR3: CASSFGPWGGEKLFF. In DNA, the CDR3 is TGTGCCAGCAGCTTTGGGCCCTGGGGGGGAGAAAAACTGTTTTTT. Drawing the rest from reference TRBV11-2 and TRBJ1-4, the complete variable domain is EAGVAQSPRYKIIEKRQSVAFWCNPISGHATLYWYQQILGQGPKLLIQFQNNGVVDDSQLPKDRFSAERLKGVDSTLKIQPAKLEDSAVYLCASSFGPWGGEKLFFGSGTQLSVL.

The CDR3 is CAWSVRLAGEQFF. For the CDR3, the DNA is TGTGCCTGGAGTGTACGGCTAGCGGGGGAGCAGTTCTTC. The J gene is TRBJ2-1, the V gene TRBV30; 9 bases agree with TRBD2. The junction had 4 bases not matched to a gene; V was cut back by 0 bases and J by 10 bases. The CDR3 has 13 amino acids. Germline-derived CDR1 and CDR2 are GTSNPN and SVGIG (reference sequence).

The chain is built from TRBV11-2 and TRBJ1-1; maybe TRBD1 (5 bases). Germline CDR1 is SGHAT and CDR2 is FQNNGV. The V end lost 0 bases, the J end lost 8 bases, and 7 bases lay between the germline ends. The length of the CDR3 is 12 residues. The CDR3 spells CASSLDYREAFF. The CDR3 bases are TGTGCCAGCAGCTTAGATTACAGGGAAGCTTTCTTT.